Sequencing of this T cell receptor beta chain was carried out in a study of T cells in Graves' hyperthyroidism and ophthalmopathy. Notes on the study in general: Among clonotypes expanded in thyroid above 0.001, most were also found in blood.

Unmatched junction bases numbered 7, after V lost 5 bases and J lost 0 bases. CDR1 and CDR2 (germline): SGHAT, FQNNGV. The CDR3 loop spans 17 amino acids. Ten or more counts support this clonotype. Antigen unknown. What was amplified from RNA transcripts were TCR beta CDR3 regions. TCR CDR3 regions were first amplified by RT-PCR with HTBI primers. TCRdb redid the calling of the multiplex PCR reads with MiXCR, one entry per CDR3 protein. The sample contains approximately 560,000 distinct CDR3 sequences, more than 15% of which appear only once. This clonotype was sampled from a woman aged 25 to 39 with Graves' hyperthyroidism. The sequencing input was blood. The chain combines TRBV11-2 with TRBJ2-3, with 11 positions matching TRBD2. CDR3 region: CASSKTGTSGSTDTQYF. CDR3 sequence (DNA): TGTGCCAGCAGCAAAACCGGGACTAGCGGTAGCACAGATACGCAGTATTTT.